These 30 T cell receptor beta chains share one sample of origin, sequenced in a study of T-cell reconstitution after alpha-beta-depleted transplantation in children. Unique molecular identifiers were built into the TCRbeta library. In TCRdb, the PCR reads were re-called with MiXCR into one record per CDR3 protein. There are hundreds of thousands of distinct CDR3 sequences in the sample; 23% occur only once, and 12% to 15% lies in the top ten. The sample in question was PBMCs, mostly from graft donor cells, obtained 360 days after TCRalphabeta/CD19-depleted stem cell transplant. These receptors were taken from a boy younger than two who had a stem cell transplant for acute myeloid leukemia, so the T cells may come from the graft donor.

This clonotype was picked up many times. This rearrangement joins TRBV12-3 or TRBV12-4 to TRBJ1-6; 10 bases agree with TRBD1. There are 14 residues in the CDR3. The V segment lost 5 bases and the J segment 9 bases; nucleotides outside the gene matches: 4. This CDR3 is CASSRRTGGSPLHF. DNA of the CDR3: TGTGCCAGCAGTCGCCGGACAGGGGGTTCACCCCTCCACTTT.

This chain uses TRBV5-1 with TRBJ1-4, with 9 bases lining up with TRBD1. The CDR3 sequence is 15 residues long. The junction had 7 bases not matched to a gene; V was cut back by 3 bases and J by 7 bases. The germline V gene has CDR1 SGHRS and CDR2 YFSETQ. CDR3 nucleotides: TGCGCCAGCAGCTCGTGGACAGGGGAGAGTGAAAAACTGTTTTTT. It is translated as CASSSWTGESEKLFF.

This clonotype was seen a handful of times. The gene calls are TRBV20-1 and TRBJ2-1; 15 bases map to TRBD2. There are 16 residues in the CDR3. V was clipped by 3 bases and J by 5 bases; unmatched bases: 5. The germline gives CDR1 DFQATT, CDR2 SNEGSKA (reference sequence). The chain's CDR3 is CSASRGLAGGNNEQFF. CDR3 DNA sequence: TGCAGTGCTAGCCGGGGACTAGCGGGGGGCAACAATGAGCAGTTCTTC.

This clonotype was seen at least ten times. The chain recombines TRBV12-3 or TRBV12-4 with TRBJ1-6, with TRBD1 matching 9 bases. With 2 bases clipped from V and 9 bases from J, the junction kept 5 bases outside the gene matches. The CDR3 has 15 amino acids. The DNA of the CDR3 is TGTGCCAGCAGTTTACGGGGACAGGGAGGTTCACCCCTCCACTTT. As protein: CASSLRGQGGSPLHF.

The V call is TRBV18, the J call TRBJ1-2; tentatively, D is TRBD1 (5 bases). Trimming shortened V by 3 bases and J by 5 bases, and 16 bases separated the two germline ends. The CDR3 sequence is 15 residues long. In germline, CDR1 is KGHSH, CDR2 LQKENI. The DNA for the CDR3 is TGTGCCAGCTCACCGCTTGACCGGGGGAGATATGGCTACACCTTC. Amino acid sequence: CASSPLDRGRYGYTF.

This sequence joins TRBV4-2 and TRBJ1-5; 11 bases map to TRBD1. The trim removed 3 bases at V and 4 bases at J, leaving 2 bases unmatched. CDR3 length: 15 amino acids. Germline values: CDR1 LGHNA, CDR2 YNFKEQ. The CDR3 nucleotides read TGTGCCAGCAGCCAGGGGACAGGGGGTAATCAGCCCCAGCATTTT. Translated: CASSQGTGGNQPQHF.

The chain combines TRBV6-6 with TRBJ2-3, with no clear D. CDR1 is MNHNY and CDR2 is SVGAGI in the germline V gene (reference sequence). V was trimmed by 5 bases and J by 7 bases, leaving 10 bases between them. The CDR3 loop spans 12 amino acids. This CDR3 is CASSSLLYTQYF. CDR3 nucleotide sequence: TGTGCCAGCAGTAGTCTGCTTTATACGCAGTATTTT.

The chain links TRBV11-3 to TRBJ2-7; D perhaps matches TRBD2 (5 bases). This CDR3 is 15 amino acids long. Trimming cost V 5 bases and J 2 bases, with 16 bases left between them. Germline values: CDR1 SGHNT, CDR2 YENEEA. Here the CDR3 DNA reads TGTGCCAGCAGCCCAAACTATGGGAGACCCTACGAGCAGTACTTC. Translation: CASSPNYGRPYEQYF.

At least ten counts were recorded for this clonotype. The CDR3 region is CSVTGMNTEAFF. CDR3 coding DNA: TGCAGCGTCACAGGGATGAACACTGAAGCTTTCTTT. The rearrangement joins TRBV29-1 to TRBJ1-1, with D possibly being TRBD1 (6 bases). The CDR3 is 12 amino acids. Trimming took off 6 bases at V and 0 bases at J, with 8 bases between the two ends. CDR1 is SQVTM, CDR2 ANQGSEA, per germline.

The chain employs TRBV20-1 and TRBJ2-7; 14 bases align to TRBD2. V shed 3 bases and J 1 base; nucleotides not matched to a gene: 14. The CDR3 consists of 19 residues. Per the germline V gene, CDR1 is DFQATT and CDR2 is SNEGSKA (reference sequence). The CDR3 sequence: CSASHITGTSGGRSYEQYF. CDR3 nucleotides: TGCAGTGCTAGTCACATTACCGGGACTAGCGGGGGTAGGTCCTACGAGCAGTACTTC.

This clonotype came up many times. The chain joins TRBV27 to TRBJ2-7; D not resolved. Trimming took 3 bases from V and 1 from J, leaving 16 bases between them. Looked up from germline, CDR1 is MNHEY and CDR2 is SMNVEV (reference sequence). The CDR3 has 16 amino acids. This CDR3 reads CASSFSPGSSSYEQYF. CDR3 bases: TGTGCCAGCAGTTTTTCCCCAGGATCTTCTTCCTACGAGCAGTACTTC.

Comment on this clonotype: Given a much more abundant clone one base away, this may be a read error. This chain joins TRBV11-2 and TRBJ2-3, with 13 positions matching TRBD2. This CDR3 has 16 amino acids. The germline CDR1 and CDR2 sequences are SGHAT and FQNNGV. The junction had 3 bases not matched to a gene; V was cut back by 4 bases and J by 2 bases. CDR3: CASSSTSGGITDTQYF. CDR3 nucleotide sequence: TGTGCCAGCAGCTCGACTAGCGGGGGGATCACAGATACGCAGTATTTT. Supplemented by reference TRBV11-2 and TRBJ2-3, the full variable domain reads EAGVAQSPRYKIIEKRQSVAFWCNPISGHATLYWYQQILGQGPKLLIQFQNNGVVDDSQLPKDRFSAERLKGVDSTLKIQPAKLEDSAVYLCASSSTSGGITDTQYFGPGTRLTVL.

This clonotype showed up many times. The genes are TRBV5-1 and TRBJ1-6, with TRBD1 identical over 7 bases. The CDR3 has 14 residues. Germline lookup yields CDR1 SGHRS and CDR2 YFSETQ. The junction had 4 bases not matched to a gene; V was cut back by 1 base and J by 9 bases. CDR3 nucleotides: TGCGCCAGCAGCTTGACAGGGGAGAGTTCACCCCTCCACTTT. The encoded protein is CASSLTGESSPLHF.

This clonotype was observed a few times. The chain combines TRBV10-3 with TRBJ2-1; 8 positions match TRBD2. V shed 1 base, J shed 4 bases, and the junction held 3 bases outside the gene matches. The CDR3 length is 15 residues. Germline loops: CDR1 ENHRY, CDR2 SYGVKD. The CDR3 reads CAISELGLAYNEQFF. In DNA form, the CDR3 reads TGTGCCATCAGTGAGTTAGGACTAGCTTACAATGAGCAGTTCTTC.

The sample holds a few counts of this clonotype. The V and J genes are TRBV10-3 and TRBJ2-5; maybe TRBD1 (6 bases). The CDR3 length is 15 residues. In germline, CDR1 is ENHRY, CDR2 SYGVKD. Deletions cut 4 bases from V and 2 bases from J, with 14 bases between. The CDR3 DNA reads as TGTGCCATCAGTGCAGTCCTAACAGGGCAAGAGACCCAGTACTTC. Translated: CAISAVLTGQETQYF.

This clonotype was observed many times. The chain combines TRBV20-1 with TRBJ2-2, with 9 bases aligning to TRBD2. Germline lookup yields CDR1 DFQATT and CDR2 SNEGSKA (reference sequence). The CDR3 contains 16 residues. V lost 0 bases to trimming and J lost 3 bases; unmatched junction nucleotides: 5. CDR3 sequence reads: CSARDPSSGDTGELFF. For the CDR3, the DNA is TGCAGTGCTAGAGATCCGTCTAGCGGGGACACCGGGGAGCTGTTTTTT.

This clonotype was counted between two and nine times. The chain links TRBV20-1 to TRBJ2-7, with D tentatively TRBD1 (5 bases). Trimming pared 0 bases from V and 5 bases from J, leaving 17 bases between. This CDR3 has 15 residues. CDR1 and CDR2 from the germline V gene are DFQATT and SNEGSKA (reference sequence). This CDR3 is CSARDRVGQVNEQYF. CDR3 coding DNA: TGCAGTGCTAGAGATAGGGTGGGGCAGGTTAACGAGCAGTACTTC.

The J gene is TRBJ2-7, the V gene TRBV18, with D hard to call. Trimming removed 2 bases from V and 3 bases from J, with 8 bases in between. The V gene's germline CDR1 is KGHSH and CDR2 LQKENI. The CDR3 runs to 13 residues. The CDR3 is CASSPSGYYEQYV. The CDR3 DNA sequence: TGTGCCAGCTCACCATCCGGATACTACGAGCAGTACGTC.

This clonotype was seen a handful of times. The CDR3 coding sequence is TGCGCCAGCAGCTTGGACGGGGACTATGGCTACACCTTC. Its translation: CASSLDGDYGYTF. The J gene is TRBJ1-2, the V gene TRBV5-1; no clear D gene. Germline V gene sequence: CDR1 SGHRS, CDR2 YFSETQ. Trimming removed 0 bases from V and 3 bases from J, with 6 bases in between. CDR3 size: 13 residues. Using reference TRBV5-1 and TRBJ1-2 for the parts outside the CDR3, the full variable domain is KAGVTQTPRYLIKTRGQQVTLSCSPISGHRSVSWYQQTPGQGLQFLFEYFSETQRNKGNFPGRFSGRQFSNSRSEMNVSTLELGDSALYLCASSLDGDYGYTFGSGTRLTVV.

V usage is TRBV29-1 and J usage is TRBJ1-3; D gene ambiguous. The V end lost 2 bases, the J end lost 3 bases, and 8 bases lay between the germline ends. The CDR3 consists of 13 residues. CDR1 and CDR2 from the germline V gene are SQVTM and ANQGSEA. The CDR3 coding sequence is TGCAGCGTTGAACAGAGCCTTGGAAACACCATATATTTT. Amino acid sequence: CSVEQSLGNTIYF.

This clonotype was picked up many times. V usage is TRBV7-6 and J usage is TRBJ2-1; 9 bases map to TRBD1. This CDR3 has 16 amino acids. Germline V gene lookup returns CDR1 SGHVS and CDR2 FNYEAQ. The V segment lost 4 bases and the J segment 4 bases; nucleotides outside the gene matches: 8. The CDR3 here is CASSSTGGMGYNEQFF. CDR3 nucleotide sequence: TGTGCCAGCAGCTCGACAGGGGGTATGGGGTACAATGAGCAGTTCTTC. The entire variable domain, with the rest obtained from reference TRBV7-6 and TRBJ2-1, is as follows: GAGVSQSPRYKVTKRGQDVALRCDPISGHVSLYWYRQALGQGPEFLTYFNYEAQQDKSGLPNDRFSAERPEGSISTLTIQRTEQRDSAMYRCASSSTGGMGYNEQFFGPGTRLTVL.

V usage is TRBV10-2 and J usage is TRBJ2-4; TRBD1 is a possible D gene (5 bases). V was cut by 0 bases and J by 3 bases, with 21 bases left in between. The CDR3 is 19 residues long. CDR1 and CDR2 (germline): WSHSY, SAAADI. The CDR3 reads CASSESRGLPAGRKNIQYF. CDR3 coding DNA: TGCGCCAGCAGTGAGTCAAGGGGCCTCCCAGCCGGACGCAAAAACATTCAGTACTTC.

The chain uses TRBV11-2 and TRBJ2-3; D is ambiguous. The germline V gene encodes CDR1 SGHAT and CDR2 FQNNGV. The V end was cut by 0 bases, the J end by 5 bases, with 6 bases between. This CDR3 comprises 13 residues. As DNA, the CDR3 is TGTGCCAGCAGCTTAGAGTTGAGAGATACGCAGTATTTT. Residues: CASSLELRDTQYF. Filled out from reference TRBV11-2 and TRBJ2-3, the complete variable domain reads EAGVAQSPRYKIIEKRQSVAFWCNPISGHATLYWYQQILGQGPKLLIQFQNNGVVDDSQLPKDRFSAERLKGVDSTLKIQPAKLEDSAVYLCASSLELRDTQYFGPGTRLTVL.

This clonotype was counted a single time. The CDR3 spells CASSSGYGGPYEQYV. CDR3 in DNA: TGTGCCAGCAGCTCCGGCTACGGGGGCCCCTACGAGCAGTACGTC. V usage is TRBV5-6 and J usage is TRBJ2-7; the D call may be TRBD1 or TRBD2 (6 bases each). V was shortened by 3 bases and J by 2 bases, with 15 bases between the two germline ends. CDR3 length: 15 residues. In germline, CDR1 is SGHDT, CDR2 YYEEEE.

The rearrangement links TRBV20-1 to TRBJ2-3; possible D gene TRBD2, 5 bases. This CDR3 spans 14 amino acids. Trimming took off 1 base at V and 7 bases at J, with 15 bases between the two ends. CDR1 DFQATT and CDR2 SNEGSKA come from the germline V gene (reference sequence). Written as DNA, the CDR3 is TGCAGTGCTAGAGGGCCACGTCTCGGGAATACGCAGTATTTT. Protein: CSARGPRLGNTQYF.

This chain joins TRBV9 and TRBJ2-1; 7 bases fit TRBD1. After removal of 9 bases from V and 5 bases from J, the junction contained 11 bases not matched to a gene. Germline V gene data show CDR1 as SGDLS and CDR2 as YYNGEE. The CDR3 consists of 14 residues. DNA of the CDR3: TGTGCCACGTCTGCCGGGACAGAGGACAATGAGCAGTTCTTC. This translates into CATSAGTEDNEQFF.

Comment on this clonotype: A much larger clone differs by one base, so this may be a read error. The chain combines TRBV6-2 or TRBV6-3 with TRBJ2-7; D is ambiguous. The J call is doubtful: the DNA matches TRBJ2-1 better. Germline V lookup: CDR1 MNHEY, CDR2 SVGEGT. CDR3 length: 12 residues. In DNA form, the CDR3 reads TGTGCCAGCAGTTATGGGTACTACGAGCAGTTCTTC. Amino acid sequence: CASSYGYYEQFF.

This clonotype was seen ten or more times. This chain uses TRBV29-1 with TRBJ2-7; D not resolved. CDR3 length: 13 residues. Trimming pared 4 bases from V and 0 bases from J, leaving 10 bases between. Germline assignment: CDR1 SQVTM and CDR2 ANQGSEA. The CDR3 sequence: CSVAKQYSYEQYF. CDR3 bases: TGCAGCGTTGCAAAACAGTACTCCTACGAGCAGTACTTC.

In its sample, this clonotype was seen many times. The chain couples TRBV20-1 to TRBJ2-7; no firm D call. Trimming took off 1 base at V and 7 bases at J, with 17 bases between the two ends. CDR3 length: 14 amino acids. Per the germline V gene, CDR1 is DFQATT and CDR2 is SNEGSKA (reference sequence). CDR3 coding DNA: TGCAGTGCTAGAGGGGGTCGTGGGGTGGAGGAGCAGTACGTC. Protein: CSARGGRGVEEQYV.

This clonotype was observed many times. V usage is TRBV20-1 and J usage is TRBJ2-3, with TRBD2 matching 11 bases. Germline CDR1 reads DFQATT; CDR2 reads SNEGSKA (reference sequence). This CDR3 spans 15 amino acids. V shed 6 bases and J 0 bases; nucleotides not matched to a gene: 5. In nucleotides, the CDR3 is TGCAGTGCACGCCGACTAGCGGGGAGCACAGATACGCAGTATTTT. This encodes CSARRLAGSTDTQYF.